This T cell receptor beta chain was captured in a study of Graves' ophthalmopathy and Graves' hyperthyroidism. From RNA, the CDR3 regions of TCR beta chains were amplified and sequenced. HTBI primers primed a first-round RT-PCR, and a second-round multiplex PCR followed. Using its own MiXCR run on the multiplex PCR reads, TCRdb lists one record per CDR3 protein. The table shows about 620,000 distinct CDR3 sequences, with about a fifth occurring only once. Ten or more counts support this clonotype. Its antigen remains unknown. J was trimmed by 0 bases and V by 1 base; bases with no gene match: 1. Germline-derived CDR1 and CDR2 are DFQATT and SNEGSKA (reference sequence). CDR3 size: 15 residues. People with hyperthyroidism were aged 18 to 65 and newly diagnosed, under 2 months' duration. Study results and limitations: With a specificity of 72.22% and a sensitivity of around 71%, the model predicted ophthalmopathy progression.

This chain links TRBV20-1 with TRBJ1-5; 9 bases match TRBD1. The sequence was collected from a woman younger than 30 with stable Graves' hyperthyroidism. Some clones in this sample may be carry-over from other donors' samples. Sequencing was carried out using peripheral blood. The CDR3 here is CSARADRGSNQPQHF. CDR3 DNA sequence: TGCAGTGCTAGAGCGGACAGGGGTAGCAATCAGCCCCAGCATTTT.